This TCR beta chain is drawn from a study of cytomegalovirus exposure and HLA in healthy donors. General study findings and limits: Another analysis was done later, and it associated approximately 18,000 TCR beta sequences with HLA alleles at 0.05 false discovery rate. Upon later analysis, HLA-associated TCR beta chains proved more clonally expanded than other, equally common chains. It is likely that the observed cluster of highly shared sequence variants was a sequencing artifact. Cytomegalovirus status, reportedly, was diagnosed with high specificity and sensitivity by the classifier.

Per germline, CDR1 LNHDA and CDR2 SQIVND (reference sequence). Unmatched junction bases numbered 2, after V lost 5 bases and J lost 1 base. This CDR3 has 14 amino acids. Primers for the PCR totalled 60 Vbeta and 13 Jbeta. Assay used: immunoSEQ multiplex PCR; TCRdb lists only in-frame clones, some missing. Of about 110,000 clones listed, around 74% were seen once; the top ten hold 4.8%. Notes on this clone: The antigen is undetermined.

Input material: PBMCs. The clonotype originates from a man younger than 40 in good health and CMV-seropositive. The chain carries TRBV19 and TRBJ2-3; TRBD1 agrees at 8 bases. The CDR3 is CASSPGQGTDTQYF. The DNA of the CDR3 is TGTGCCAGTAGTCCGGGACAGGGCACAGATACGCAGTATTTT.